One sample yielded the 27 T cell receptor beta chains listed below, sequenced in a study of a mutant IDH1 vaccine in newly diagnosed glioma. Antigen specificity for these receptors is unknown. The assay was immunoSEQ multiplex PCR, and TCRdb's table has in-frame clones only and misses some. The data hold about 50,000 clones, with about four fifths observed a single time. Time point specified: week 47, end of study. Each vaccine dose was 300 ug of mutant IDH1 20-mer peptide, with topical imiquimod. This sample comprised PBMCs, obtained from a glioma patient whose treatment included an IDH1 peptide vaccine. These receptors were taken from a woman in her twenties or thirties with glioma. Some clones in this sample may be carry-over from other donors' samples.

In nucleotides, the CDR3 is TGTGCCAGCGGCGGGACAGGGGCCTACGAGCAGTACTTC. This translates into CASGGTGAYEQYF. This chain links TRBV2 with TRBJ2-7, with 10 bases fitting TRBD1. Trimming removed 8 bases from V and 2 bases from J; junction bases left unmatched: 3. The CDR3 totals 13 residues. The germline V gene encodes CDR1 SNHLY and CDR2 FYNNEI. Combining the CDR3 with reference TRBV2 and TRBJ2-7 gives the whole variable domain EPEVTQTPSHQVTQMGQEVILRCVPISNHLYFYWYRQILGQKVEFLVSFYNNEISEKSEIFDDQFSVERPDGSNFTLKIRSTKLEDSAMYFCASGGTGAYEQYFGPGTRLTVT.

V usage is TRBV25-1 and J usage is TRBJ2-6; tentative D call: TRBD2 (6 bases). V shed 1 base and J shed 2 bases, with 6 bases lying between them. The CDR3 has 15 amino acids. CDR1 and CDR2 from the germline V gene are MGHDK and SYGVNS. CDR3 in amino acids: CASSEWTTGANVLTF. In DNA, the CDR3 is TGTGCCAGCAGTGAATGGACTACTGGGGCCAACGTCCTGACTTTC.

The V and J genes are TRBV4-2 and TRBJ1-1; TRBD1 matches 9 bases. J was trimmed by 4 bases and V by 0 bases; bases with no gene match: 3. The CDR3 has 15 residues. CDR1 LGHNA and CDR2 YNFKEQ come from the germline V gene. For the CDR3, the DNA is TGTGCCAGCAGCCAAGATGTACAGGGGGCCACTGAAGCTTTCTTT. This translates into CASSQDVQGATEAFF.

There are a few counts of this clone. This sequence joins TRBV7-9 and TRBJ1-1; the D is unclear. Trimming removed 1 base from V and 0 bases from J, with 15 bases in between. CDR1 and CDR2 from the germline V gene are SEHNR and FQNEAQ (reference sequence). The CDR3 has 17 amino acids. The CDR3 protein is CASSLDGRWRMNTEAFF. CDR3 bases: TGTGCCAGCAGCTTAGATGGGAGGTGGAGGATGAACACTGAAGCTTTCTTT.

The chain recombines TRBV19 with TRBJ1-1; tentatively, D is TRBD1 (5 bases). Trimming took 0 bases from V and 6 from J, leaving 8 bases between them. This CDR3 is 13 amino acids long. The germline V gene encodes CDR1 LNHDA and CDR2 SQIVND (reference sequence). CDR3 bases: TGTGCCAGTAGTATAGAGGGGCCGGCTGAAGCTTTCTTT. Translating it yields CASSIEGPAEAFF.

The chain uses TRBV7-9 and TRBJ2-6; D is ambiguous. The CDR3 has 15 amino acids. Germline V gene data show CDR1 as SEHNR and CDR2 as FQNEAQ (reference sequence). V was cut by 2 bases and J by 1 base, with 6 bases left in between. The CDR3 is CASSLWGSGANVLTF. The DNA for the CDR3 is TGTGCCAGCAGCTTATGGGGATCTGGGGCCAACGTCCTGACTTTC.

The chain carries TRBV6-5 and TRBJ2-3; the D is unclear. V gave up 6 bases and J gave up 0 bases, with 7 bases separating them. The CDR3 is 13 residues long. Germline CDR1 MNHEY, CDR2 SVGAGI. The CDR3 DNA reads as TGTGCCAGCAGCCCCTACAGCACAGATACGCAGTATTTT. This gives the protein CASSPYSTDTQYF.

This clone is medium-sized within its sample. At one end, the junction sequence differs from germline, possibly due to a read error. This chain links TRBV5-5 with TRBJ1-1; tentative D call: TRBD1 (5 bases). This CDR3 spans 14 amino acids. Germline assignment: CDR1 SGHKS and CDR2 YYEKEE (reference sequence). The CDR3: CASSLTHRNAEAFF. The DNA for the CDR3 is TGTGCCAGCAGCTTAACCCACAGGAACGCTGAAGCTTTCTTT.

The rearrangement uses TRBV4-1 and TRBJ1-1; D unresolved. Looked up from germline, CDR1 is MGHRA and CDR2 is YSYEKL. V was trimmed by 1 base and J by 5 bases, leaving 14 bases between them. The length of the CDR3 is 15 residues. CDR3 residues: CASSQVRPVATEAFF. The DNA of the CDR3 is TGCGCCAGCAGCCAAGTTCGGCCAGTAGCTACTGAAGCTTTCTTT.

In nucleotides, the CDR3 is TGCGCCAGCAGCCGAGAGGGAAGGAGATACGAGCAGTACTTC. Protein sequence: CASSREGRRYEQYF. The chain combines TRBV4-1 with TRBJ2-7, with D tentatively TRBD2 (5 bases). With 4 bases removed from V and 4 bases from J, the gap between germline ends came to 14 bases. The CDR3 sequence is 14 residues long. From germline, CDR1 is MGHRA and CDR2 YSYEKL.

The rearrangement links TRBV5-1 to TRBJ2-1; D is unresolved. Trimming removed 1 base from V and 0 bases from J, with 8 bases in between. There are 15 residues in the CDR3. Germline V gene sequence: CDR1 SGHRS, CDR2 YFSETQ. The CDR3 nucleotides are TGCGCCAGCAGCTTGACACCAAGCTCCTACAATGAGCAGTTCTTC. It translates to CASSLTPSSYNEQFF.

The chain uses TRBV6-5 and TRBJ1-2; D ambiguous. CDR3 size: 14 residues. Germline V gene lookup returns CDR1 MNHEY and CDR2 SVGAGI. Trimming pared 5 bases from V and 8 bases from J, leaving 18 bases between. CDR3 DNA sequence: TGTGCCAGCAGTCGCGCCGACCGTTCGGAAGGCTACACCTTC. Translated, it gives CASSRADRSEGYTF.

The CDR3 sequence: CASSEPGGPNYGYTF. In DNA form, the CDR3 reads TGTGCCAGCAGTGAACCCGGCGGGCCTAACTATGGCTACACCTTC. The rearrangement uses TRBV25-1 and TRBJ1-2; D gene unclear. Germline V gene lookup returns CDR1 MGHDK and CDR2 SYGVNS. Trimming removed 2 bases at V and 0 bases at J, with 10 bases between. This CDR3 region has 15 residues.

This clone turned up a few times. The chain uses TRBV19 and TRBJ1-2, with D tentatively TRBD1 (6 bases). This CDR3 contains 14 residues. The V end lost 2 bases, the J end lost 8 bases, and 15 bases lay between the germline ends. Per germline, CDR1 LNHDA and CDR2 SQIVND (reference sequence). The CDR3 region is CASSINPGAGGYTF. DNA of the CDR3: TGTGCCAGTAGTATAAATCCGGGGGCAGGCGGCTACACCTTC.

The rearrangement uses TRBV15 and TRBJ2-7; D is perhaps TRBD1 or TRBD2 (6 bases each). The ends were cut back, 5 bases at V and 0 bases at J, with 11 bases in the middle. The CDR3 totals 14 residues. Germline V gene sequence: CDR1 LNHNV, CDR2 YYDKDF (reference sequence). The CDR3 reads CATSRWGASYEQYF. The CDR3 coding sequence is TGTGCCACCAGCCGTTGGGGGGCCTCCTACGAGCAGTACTTC.

CDR3 sequence: CATGGRAAGSAFF. The CDR3, as DNA: TGTGCCACCGGGGGCAGGGCGGCCGGATCAGCTTTCTTT. The chain carries TRBV2 and TRBJ1-1; perhaps TRBD1 as D (6 bases). CDR1 SNHLY and CDR2 FYNNEI come from the germline V gene. V lost 10 bases to trimming and J lost 10 bases, with 22 bases between them. The length of the CDR3 is 13 residues.

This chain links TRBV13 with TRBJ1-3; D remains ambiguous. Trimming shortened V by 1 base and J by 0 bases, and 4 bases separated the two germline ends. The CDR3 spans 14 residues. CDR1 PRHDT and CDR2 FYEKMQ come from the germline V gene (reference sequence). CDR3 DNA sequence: TGTGCCAGCAGCTTAGAGGTCTCTGGAAACACCATATATTTT. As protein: CASSLEVSGNTIYF. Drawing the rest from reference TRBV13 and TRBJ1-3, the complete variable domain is AAGVIQSPRHLIKEKRETATLKCYPIPRHDTVYWYQQGPGQDPQFLISFYEKMQSDKGSIPDRFSAQQFSDYHSELNMSSLELGDSALYFCASSLEVSGNTIYFGEGSWLTVV.

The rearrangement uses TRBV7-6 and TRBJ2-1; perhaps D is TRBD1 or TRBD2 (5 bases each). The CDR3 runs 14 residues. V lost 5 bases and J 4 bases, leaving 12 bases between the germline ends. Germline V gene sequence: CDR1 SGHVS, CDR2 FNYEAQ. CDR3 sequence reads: CASSLGRVYNEQFF. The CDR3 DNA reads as TGTGCCAGCAGCCTGGGGCGGGTATACAATGAGCAGTTCTTC.

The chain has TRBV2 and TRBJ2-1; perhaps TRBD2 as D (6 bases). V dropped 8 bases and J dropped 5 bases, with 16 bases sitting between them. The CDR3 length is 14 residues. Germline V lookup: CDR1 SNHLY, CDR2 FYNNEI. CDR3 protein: CASAGLREDNEQFF. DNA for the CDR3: TGTGCCAGCGCCGGGCTCAGGGAGGACAATGAGCAGTTCTTC.

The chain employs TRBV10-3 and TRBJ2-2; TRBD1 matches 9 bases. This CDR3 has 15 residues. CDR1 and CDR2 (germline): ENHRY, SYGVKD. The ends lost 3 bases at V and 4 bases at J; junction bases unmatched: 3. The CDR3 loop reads CAISEDRGTTGELFF. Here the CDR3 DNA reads TGTGCCATCAGTGAAGACAGGGGGACCACCGGGGAGCTGTTTTTT.

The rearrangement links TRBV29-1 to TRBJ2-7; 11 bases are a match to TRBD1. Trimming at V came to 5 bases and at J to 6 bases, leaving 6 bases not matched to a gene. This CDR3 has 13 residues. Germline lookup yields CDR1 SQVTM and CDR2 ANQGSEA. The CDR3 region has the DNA TGCAGCGTTCAAGGGACAGGGGGAGGCGAGCAGTACTTC. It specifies CSVQGTGGGEQYF.

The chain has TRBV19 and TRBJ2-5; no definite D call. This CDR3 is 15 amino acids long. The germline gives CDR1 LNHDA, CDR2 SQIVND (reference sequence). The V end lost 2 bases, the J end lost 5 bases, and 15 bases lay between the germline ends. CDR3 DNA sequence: TGTGCCAGTAGTATAAGGGTCCGGGCCGGGGAGACCCAGTACTTC. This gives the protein CASSIRVRAGETQYF.

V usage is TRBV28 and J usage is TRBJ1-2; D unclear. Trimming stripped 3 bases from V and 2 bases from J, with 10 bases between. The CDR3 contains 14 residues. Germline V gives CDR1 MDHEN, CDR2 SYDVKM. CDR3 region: CASSFVSSNYGYTF. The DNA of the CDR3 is TGTGCCAGCAGTTTTGTTAGCAGCAACTATGGCTACACCTTC.

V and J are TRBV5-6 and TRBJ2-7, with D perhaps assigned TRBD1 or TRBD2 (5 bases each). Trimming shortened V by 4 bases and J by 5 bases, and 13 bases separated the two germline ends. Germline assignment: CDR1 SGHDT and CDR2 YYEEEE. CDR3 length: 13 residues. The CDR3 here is CASSAGTPNEQYF. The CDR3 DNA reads TGTGCCAGCAGCGCCGGGACGCCCAACGAGCAGTACTTC.

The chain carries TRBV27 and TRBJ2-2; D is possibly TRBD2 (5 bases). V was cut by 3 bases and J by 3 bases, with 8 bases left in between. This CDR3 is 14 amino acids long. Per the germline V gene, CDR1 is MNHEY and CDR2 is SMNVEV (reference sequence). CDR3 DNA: TGTGCCAGCAGTTTCGGACTTCACACCGGGGAGCTGTTTTTT. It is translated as CASSFGLHTGELFF.

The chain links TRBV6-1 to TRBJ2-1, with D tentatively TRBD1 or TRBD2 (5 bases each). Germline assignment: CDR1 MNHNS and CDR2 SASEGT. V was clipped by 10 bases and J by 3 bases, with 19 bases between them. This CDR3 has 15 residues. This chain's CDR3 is CATRNEGSYYNEQFF. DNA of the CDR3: TGTGCCACCAGGAACGAGGGGTCCTACTACAATGAGCAGTTCTTC.

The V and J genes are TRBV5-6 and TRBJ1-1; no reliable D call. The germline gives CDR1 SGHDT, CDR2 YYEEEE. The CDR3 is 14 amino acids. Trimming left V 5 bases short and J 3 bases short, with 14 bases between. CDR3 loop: CASSPISGYTEAFF. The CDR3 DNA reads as TGTGCCAGCAGTCCAATTTCGGGGTACACTGAAGCTTTCTTT.